This entry lists 28 T cell receptor beta chains sequenced from one sample in a study of response to subunit inactivated influenza vaccine. TCRdb passed the RT-PCR reads through MiXCR, listing each CDR3 protein once. The sample consists of roughly 500,000 distinct CDR3 sequences, about 15% of them appearing once. The specimen was CD4+ T cells sorted from PBMCs, collected roughly 24 months after vaccination. The receptor source for this set is a man between 50 and 75 years old who received an inactivated influenza vaccine.

The rearrangement links TRBV20-1 to TRBJ2-1, with 11 bases identical to TRBD1. Trimming at V came to 6 bases and at J to 6 bases, leaving 7 bases not matched to a gene. CDR3 length: 14 residues. Germline CDR1 DFQATT, CDR2 SNEGSKA (reference sequence). CDR3 loop: CSARRTGGRNEQFF. As DNA, the CDR3 is TGCAGTGCCCGAAGGACAGGGGGCCGCAATGAGCAGTTCTTC.

This clonotype came up many times. This rearrangement joins TRBV10-3 to TRBJ2-2, with a weak D call TRBD2 (5 bases). Germline V gene lookup returns CDR1 ENHRY and CDR2 SYGVKD. The length of the CDR3 is 14 residues. The V gene lost 8 bases and the J gene lost 0 bases, with 10 bases spanning the gap. In DNA, the CDR3 is TGTGCCATCTCGGGGTCCTCGAACACCGGGGAGCTGTTTTTT. Translating it yields CAISGSSNTGELFF.

This clonotype was seen only a few times. The chain uses TRBV6-1 and TRBJ1-1, with unresolved D. V lost 7 bases and J 5 bases, leaving 14 bases between the germline ends. CDR1 is MNHNS, CDR2 SASEGT, per germline. The CDR3 length is 13 residues. The CDR3 nucleotides are TGTGCCAGCAAAAGCCCAGTCGGGACTGAAGCTTTCTTT. Protein sequence: CASKSPVGTEAFF.

The CDR3 sequence is CASGSRSSGMGEQYF. The CDR3 DNA sequence: TGTGCTAGTGGTTCCCGCAGTAGCGGGATGGGCGAGCAGTACTTC. This rearrangement joins TRBV12-5 to TRBJ2-7; 8 nucleotides align to TRBD2. This CDR3 region has 15 residues. CDR1 and CDR2 (germline): LGHNT, FRNRAP. Trimming took 4 bases from V and 6 from J; bases not matched to a gene: 11.

This clonotype has just a few counts. This CDR3 reads CSVSARGQETQYF. The CDR3 bases are TGCAGCGTTTCGGCCAGGGGGCAAGAGACCCAGTACTTC. The chain combines TRBV29-1 with TRBJ2-5, with TRBD1 identical over 7 bases. Germline-derived CDR1 and CDR2 are SQVTM and ANQGSEA. The V segment lost 5 bases and the J segment 2 bases; nucleotides outside the gene matches: 5. This CDR3 is built from 13 residues.

This clonotype was counted a few times. The chain joins TRBV10-3 to TRBJ2-3; unclear D gene. The length of the CDR3 is 13 residues. Trimming cost V 0 bases and J 2 bases, with 3 bases left between them. Per the germline V gene, CDR1 is ENHRY and CDR2 is SYGVKD. CDR3 loop: CAISESYTDTQYF. For the CDR3, the DNA is TGTGCCATCAGTGAGTCTTACACAGATACGCAGTATTTT.

Regarding this clonotype: At one of its ends the junction is not consistent with the germline gene, which may arise from a read error. The CDR3 here is CASSEGQMNTGELFF. The DNA for the CDR3 is TGTGCCAGCAGCGAAGGACAGATGAACACCGGGGAGCTGTTTTTT. This chain connects TRBV2 to TRBJ2-2; TRBD1 is a possible D gene (6 bases). The germline CDR1 and CDR2 sequences are SNHLY and FYNNEI. This CDR3 comprises 15 residues.

This clonotype was seen a few times. The V call is TRBV19, the J call TRBJ2-1; no definite D call. Germline V CDR1 and CDR2: LNHDA, SQIVND (reference sequence). CDR3 size: 15 residues. Trimming left V 6 bases short and J 2 bases short, with 14 bases between. The CDR3 sequence is CASRNSPGPYNEQFF. The CDR3 bases are TGTGCCAGTAGGAACTCCCCGGGTCCCTACAATGAGCAGTTCTTC.

This sequence joins TRBV12-3 or TRBV12-4 and TRBJ1-1; D uncertain. CDR3 length: 15 amino acids. The V gene lost 0 bases and the J gene lost 5 bases, with 13 bases spanning the gap. The CDR3 bases are TGTGCCAGCAGTTTAGCCCACGCGCTTGTTACTGAAGCTTTCTTT. Its translation: CASSLAHALVTEAFF.

There are many counts of this clonotype. The chain employs TRBV7-8 and TRBJ2-5, with a weak D call TRBD2 (6 bases). Germline V gene lookup returns CDR1 SGHVS and CDR2 FQNEAQ. The CDR3 runs to 14 residues. V gave up 5 bases and J gave up 3 bases, with 13 bases separating them. The CDR3 region has the DNA TGTGCCAGCAGCCCCCCGGGAGTAAAAGAGACCCAGTACTTC. This codes for CASSPPGVKETQYF.

This clonotype was counted many times. This rearrangement joins TRBV5-1 to TRBJ2-3; 7 nucleotides agree with TRBD1. The V gene's germline CDR1 is SGHRS and CDR2 YFSETQ. This CDR3 contains 14 residues. After removal of 4 bases from V and 2 bases from J, the junction contained 4 bases not matched to a gene. CDR3 DNA: TGCGCCAGCAGCCCGGGGACAGACACAGATACGCAGTATTTT. As protein: CASSPGTDTDTQYF.

V is TRBV4-3 and J is TRBJ2-7, with 7 positions matching TRBD1. Looked up from germline, CDR1 is LGHNA and CDR2 is YSLEER. CDR3 size: 15 residues. V trimming: 1 base; J trimming: 5 bases; junction bases outside the gene matches: 8. The CDR3 DNA follows: TGCGCCAGCAGCCAAGGAGGGCTAGGACAGGACGAGCAGTACTTC. Its translation is CASSQGGLGQDEQYF.

The CDR3 here is CSASGTSSDTQYF. In nucleotides, the CDR3 is TGCAGTGCTAGCGGGACTAGTTCAGATACGCAGTATTTT. The rearrangement links TRBV20-1 to TRBJ2-3; 8 bases map to TRBD2. Trimming at V came to 3 bases and at J to 4 bases, leaving 3 bases not matched to a gene. Germline V gives CDR1 DFQATT, CDR2 SNEGSKA (reference sequence). The CDR3 consists of 13 residues.

This clonotype was found a few times. This chain uses TRBV25-1 with TRBJ2-1; 14 bases map to TRBD2. The CDR3 loop spans 16 amino acids. The J segment lost 8 bases and the V segment lost 3 bases, leaving 6 bases of the junction unmatched. Germline V CDR1 and CDR2: MGHDK, SYGVNS. As DNA, the CDR3 is TGTGCCAGCAGTGAGGGGGGACTAGCGGGAGCAGATGAGCAGTTCTTC. This translates into CASSEGGLAGADEQFF.

The rearrangement joins TRBV25-1 to TRBJ2-3, with TRBD2 matching over 9 bases. This CDR3 has 17 residues. CDR1 MGHDK and CDR2 SYGVNS come from the germline V gene. V lost 4 bases, J lost 4 bases, and 12 bases stayed unmatched. The CDR3 DNA reads TGTGCCAGCAGTGCGAGAGGCGCTAGCGGGGCCCCAGATACGCAGTATTTT. Protein product: CASSARGASGAPDTQYF. Complete variable domain (other parts from reference TRBV25-1 and TRBJ2-3): EADIYQTPRYLVIGTGKKITLECSQTMGHDKMYWYQQDPGMELHLIHYSYGVNSTEKGDLSSESTVSRIRTEHFPLTLESARPSHTSQYLCASSARGASGAPDTQYFGPGTRLTVL.

This clonotype was recorded at least ten times. This chain connects TRBV7-2 to TRBJ2-1; 9 bases are a match to TRBD1. Germline V gives CDR1 SGHTA, CDR2 FQGNSA. CDR3 length: 15 residues. J lost 4 bases, V lost 5 bases, and 6 bases had no gene match. Written as DNA, the CDR3 is TGTGCCAGCAGCACGGGACAGGGCCGGTACAATGAGCAGTTCTTC. Translation gives CASSTGQGRYNEQFF.

This clonotype was detected only a few times. The CDR3 sequence is CAISESSGRGDNEQFF. DNA for the CDR3: TGTGCCATCAGTGAGTCGAGCGGGAGAGGGGACAATGAGCAGTTCTTC. The chain has TRBV10-3 and TRBJ2-1, with TRBD2 matching 8 bases. The V and J ends lost 0 bases and 5 bases, in that order; junction bases with no gene match: 6. CDR1 ENHRY and CDR2 SYGVKD come from the germline V gene. This CDR3 spans 16 amino acids.

This chain links TRBV12-3 or TRBV12-4 with TRBJ2-5; no reliable D call. V lost 5 bases and J lost 5, with 18 bases in between. CDR3 length equals 15 residues. The CDR3 reads CASSLLGAGRETQYF. The CDR3 DNA reads as TGTGCCAGCAGTCTGCTGGGCGCAGGCCGGGAGACCCAGTACTTC.

This clonotype was seen more than once but under ten times. This chain connects TRBV5-6 to TRBJ1-2, with 8 bases fitting TRBD1. CDR3 size: 15 residues. Per the germline V gene, CDR1 is SGHDT and CDR2 is YYEEEE. V lost 4 bases and J lost 4; bases outside the gene matches: 9. In DNA form, the CDR3 reads TGTGCCAGCAGCGGGAAGACAGGGGCCGGCTATGGCTACACCTTC. It codes for CASSGKTGAGYGYTF. Full variable domain (remainder filled in from reference TRBV5-6 and TRBJ1-2): DAGVTQSPTHLIKTRGQQVTLRCSPKSGHDTVSWYQQALGQGPQFIFQYYEEEERQRGNFPDRFSGHQFPNYSSELNVNALLLGDSALYLCASSGKTGAGYGYTFGSGTRLTVV.

The chain carries TRBV6-2 or TRBV6-3 and TRBJ2-7; no definite D call. This CDR3 contains 16 residues. Germline CDR1 reads MNHEY; CDR2 reads SVGEGT. V dropped 0 bases and J dropped 6 bases, with 18 bases sitting between them. The CDR3: CASSYSISSSRSEQYF. The CDR3 bases are TGTGCCAGCAGTTACTCGATCAGTAGTTCTCGCAGCGAGCAGTACTTC.

This clonotype was counted between two and nine times. The chain couples TRBV5-4 to TRBJ2-7; D possibly corresponds to TRBD1 (5 bases). Trimming took 1 base from V and 7 from J, leaving 12 bases between them. Looked up from germline, CDR1 is SGHNT and CDR2 is YYREEE (reference sequence). This CDR3 has 13 residues. DNA of the CDR3: TGTGCCAGCAGCTTGAAGGGTACAGGAGAGCAGTACTTC. As protein: CASSLKGTGEQYF.

This clonotype showed up just a few times. This sequence joins TRBV4-2 and TRBJ2-5; 11 nucleotides match TRBD1. Germline V CDR1 and CDR2: LGHNA, YNFKEQ. The CDR3 runs to 16 residues. V lost 1 base to trimming and J lost 4 bases; unmatched junction nucleotides: 5. The DNA for the CDR3 is TGTGCCAGCAGCCAAGGGCGGACAGGGGGCGTAGAGACCCAGTACTTC. It translates to CASSQGRTGGVETQYF.

The V call is TRBV6-2 or TRBV6-3, the J call TRBJ2-7, with 7 bases identical to TRBD1. The CDR3 has 13 amino acids. CDR1 MNHEY and CDR2 SVGEGT come from the germline V gene. Losses at the gene ends were 8 bases for V and 0 bases for J; bases not matched to a gene: 4. CDR3 sequence (DNA): TGTGCCAGCGTTAGGGACAGCTCCTACGAGCAGTACTTC. Protein sequence: CASVRDSSYEQYF.

Many counts were recorded for this clonotype. J is TRBJ2-1 and V is TRBV18; D unresolved. The CDR3 extends over 15 amino acids. V lost 0 bases to trimming and J lost 3 bases, with 9 bases between them. Germline V lookup: CDR1 KGHSH, CDR2 LQKENI. The CDR3 here is CASSPPGLFYNEQFF. In nucleotides, the CDR3 is TGTGCCAGCTCACCACCAGGGTTGTTCTACAATGAGCAGTTCTTC.

This chain links TRBV20-1 with TRBJ2-3; 9 nucleotides agree with TRBD2. Germline assignment: CDR1 DFQATT and CDR2 SNEGSKA (reference sequence). CDR3 length: 15 amino acids. V shed 7 bases, J shed 2 bases, and the junction held 10 bases outside the gene matches. This chain's CDR3 is CSGARGGGVTDTQYF. The CDR3 DNA reads TGCAGTGGGGCTCGGGGCGGGGGGGTCACAGATACGCAGTATTTT.

This clonotype was seen a few times. This sequence joins TRBV27 and TRBJ1-1; 7 bases match TRBD1. Germline assignment: CDR1 MNHEY and CDR2 SMNVEV (reference sequence). This CDR3 spans 14 amino acids. V was pared by 6 bases and J by 2 bases, with 6 bases of the junction left unmatched. CDR3 coding DNA: TGTGCCAGCAGACACAGGGGAACTAACACTGAAGCTTTCTTT. It encodes CASRHRGTNTEAFF.

This clonotype was seen ten or more times. The gene calls are TRBV7-8 and TRBJ2-2; perhaps TRBD1 as D (6 bases). This CDR3 is built from 15 residues. Germline CDR1 SGHVS, CDR2 FQNEAQ. Trimming left V 6 bases short and J 0 bases short, with 11 bases between. The CDR3 reads CASRLQGSNTGELFF. The DNA of the CDR3 is TGTGCCAGCAGGTTACAGGGATCGAACACCGGGGAGCTGTTTTTT.

This clonotype was picked up a small number of times. Its ends do not fully match the called genes, so a read error is possible. V and J are TRBV20-1 and TRBJ2-1; 9 bases map to TRBD2. Per germline, CDR1 DFQATT and CDR2 SNEGSKA (reference sequence). This CDR3 comprises 12 residues. CDR3 amino acids: CSAADPSGTLVF. The CDR3 DNA is TGCAGTGCTGCCGACCCTAGCGGGACTTTAGTGTTC.